This is a list of T cell receptor beta chains from one sample in a study of a mutant IDH1 vaccine in newly diagnosed glioma. The repertoire was sequenced with immunoSEQ multiplex PCR; TCRdb's copy has only in-frame clones and lacks some. The table has 25,000 to 30,000 clones, around three quarters seen once; the top ten hold 6% to 9.5%. Their recognized antigens are unknown. The sequencing used PBMCs, collected from a glioma patient whose treatment included an IDH1 peptide vaccine. The receptors shown here come from a man aged 50-59 years with glioma. Both conserved end residues are part of each CDR3. The order of the fields is V gene, clone size, J gene, CDR3 protein. Clone sizes are given selectively: once, few, many, or a class where the clone is expanded.

V: TRBV25-1; size: -; J: TRBJ2-7; CDR3: CATEDYYEQYF
V: TRBV2; size: -; J: TRBJ2-2; CDR3: CASSPMGGPGELFF
V: TRBV5-1; size: -; J: TRBJ2-7; CDR3: CASSSGQPGSRSEQYF
V: TRBV4-2; size: -; J: TRBJ1-3; CDR3: CASSQEMVRQFRNSGNTIYF
V: TRBV7-2; size: -; J: TRBJ1-6; CDR3: CASSLVARNSPLHF
V: TRBV28; size: -; J: TRBJ2-2; CDR3: CASSTPTGELFF
V: TRBV4-1; size: -; J: TRBJ2-7; CDR3: CASSPEGLAGYEQYF
V: TRBV25-1; size: -; J: TRBJ2-5; CDR3: CASSRQDGETQYF
V: TRBV27; size: -; J: TRBJ2-7; CDR3: CASSLFRTSGSYEQYF
V: TRBV14; size: -; J: TRBJ2-1; CDR3: CASSHGTGSYNEQFF
V: TRBV5-1; size: -; J: TRBJ2-1; CDR3: CASSVGGTSGTNEQFF
V: TRBV2; size: -; J: TRBJ2-2; CDR3: CASSPVPTSAGELFF
V: TRBV6-1; size: -; J: TRBJ1-4; CDR3: CAGSDSENEKLFF
V: TRBV2; size: medium-sized; J: TRBJ1-4; CDR3: CASTGGTGNLNEKLFF
V: TRBV7-9; size: -; J: TRBJ1-3; CDR3: CASSSIKGPSGNTIYF
V: TRBV7-2; size: -; J: TRBJ1-2; CDR3: CAVRTRGYYGYTF
V: TRBV19; size: -; J: TRBJ1-5; CDR3: CASSITGGEGQPQHF
V: TRBV6-5; size: -; J: TRBJ2-7; CDR3: CASSYSGGTPYEQYF
V: TRBV30; size: once; J: TRBJ2-7; CDR3: CAWGVYEQYF
V: TRBV27; size: -; J: TRBJ2-7; CDR3: CASSLSRGLGEQYF
V: TRBV18; size: -; J: TRBJ2-1; CDR3: CASSPAAFDEQFF
V: TRBV27; size: -; J: TRBJ2-1; CDR3: CASSRGYNEQFF
V: TRBV28; size: -; J: TRBJ1-1; CDR3: CASSLSTGLAFF
V: TRBV2; size: -; J: TRBJ1-2; CDR3: CASSATGVRYGYTF
V: TRBV5-4; size: -; J: TRBJ2-3; CDR3: CATRRSGANTDTQYF
V: TRBV20-1; size: -; J: TRBJ1-2; CDR3: CSAEHPSGYTF
V: TRBV6-5; size: once; J: TRBJ2-7; CDR3: CASSDDLFGYEQYF
V: TRBV18; size: -; J: TRBJ2-2; CDR3: CASSPTSGVGPGELFF
V: TRBV29-1; size: once; J: TRBJ2-5; CDR3: CSATAGGPETQYF
V: TRBV6-4; size: medium-sized; J: TRBJ2-3; CDR3: CASSDSAGSTDTQYF
V: TRBV6-5; size: -; J: TRBJ1-4; CDR3: CASSGLNEKLFF
V: TRBV4-1; size: -; J: TRBJ1-5; CDR3: CASSQAAANNQPQHF
V: TRBV6-6; size: -; J: TRBJ2-3; CDR3: CASGLGGRAPTDTQYF
V: TRBV29-1; size: -; J: TRBJ2-5; CDR3: CSVEASVQETQYF
V: TRBV6-6; size: -; J: TRBJ1-4; CDR3: CASSYSKGGSLTLFF
V: TRBV2; size: -; J: TRBJ1-1; CDR3: CATVGFKNTEAFF
V: TRBV5-1; size: few; J: TRBJ2-7; CDR3: CASSVTSGALHEQYF
V: TRBV5-1; size: -; J: TRBJ1-3; CDR3: CASSSDGSYSGNTIYF
V: TRBV7-9; size: -; J: TRBJ1-3; CDR3: CASRGITRGQDGNTIYF
V: TRBV5-1; size: -; J: TRBJ2-7; CDR3: CASSLDFSYEQYF
V: TRBV14; size: -; J: TRBJ2-7; CDR3: CASSQVFGRGEQYF
V: TRBV5-3; size: -; J: TRBJ1-2; CDR3: CARSPDVCCGYTF
V: TRBV11-2; size: -; J: TRBJ1-2; CDR3: CASSLGWRGPYGYTF
V: TRBV4-1; size: -; J: TRBJ2-5; CDR3: CASSPGLGETQYF
V: TRBV6-5; size: -; J: TRBJ1-6; CDR3: CASSSQGNSPLHF